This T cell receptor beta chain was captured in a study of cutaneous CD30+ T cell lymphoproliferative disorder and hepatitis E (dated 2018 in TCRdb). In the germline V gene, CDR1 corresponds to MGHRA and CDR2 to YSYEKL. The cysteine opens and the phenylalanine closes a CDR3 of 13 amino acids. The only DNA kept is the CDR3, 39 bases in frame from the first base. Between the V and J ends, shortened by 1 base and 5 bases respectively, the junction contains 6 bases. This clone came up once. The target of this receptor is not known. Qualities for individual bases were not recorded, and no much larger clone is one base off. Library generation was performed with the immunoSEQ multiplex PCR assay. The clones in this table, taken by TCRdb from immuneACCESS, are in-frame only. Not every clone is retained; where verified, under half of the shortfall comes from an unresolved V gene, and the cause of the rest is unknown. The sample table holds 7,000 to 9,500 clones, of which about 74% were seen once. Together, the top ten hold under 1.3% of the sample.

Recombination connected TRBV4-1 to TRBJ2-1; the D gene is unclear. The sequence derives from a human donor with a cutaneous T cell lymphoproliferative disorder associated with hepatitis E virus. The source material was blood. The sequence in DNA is TGCGCCAGCAGCCAAGTTAGGGACAATGAGCAGTTCTTC. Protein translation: CASSQVRDNEQFF.